The 5 T cell receptor beta chains given below trace back to one sample, sequenced in a study of T cells in localized non-small cell lung cancer. Sequenced by immunoSEQ multiplex PCR; TCRdb stores in-frame clones only, minus some. The sample has tens of thousands of clones; about 80% are singletons. The source material was peripheral blood, sampled before any cancer treatment. The receptors shown here come from a male donor aged 60 or older with stage II squamous cell lung carcinoma.

The CDR3 protein is CASSQGLTGRARDTQYF. CDR3 nucleotide sequence: TGCGCCAGCAGCCAAGGCTTGACCGGGAGGGCCAGGGATACGCAGTATTTT. The chain recombines TRBV4-1 with TRBJ2-3; TRBD2 agrees at 8 bases. The CDR3 loop spans 17 amino acids. Germline V gene data show CDR1 as MGHRA and CDR2 as YSYEKL. The ends lost 1 base at V and 6 bases at J; junction bases unmatched: 12.

The chain uses TRBV2 and TRBJ1-3; TRBD1 is a possible D gene (5 bases). V was pared by 4 bases and J by 1 base, with 8 bases between. Germline CDR1 reads SNHLY; CDR2 reads FYNNEI. The CDR3 contains 14 residues. As DNA, the CDR3 is TGTGCCAGCAGTGTGACAGCGTCTGGAAACACCATATATTTT. Translating it yields CASSVTASGNTIYF.

CDR3 sequence (DNA): TGTGCCAGCAGCTTGCAGGGGGCAGGGACTGAAGCTTTCTTT. Protein sequence: CASSLQGAGTEAFF. V gene TRBV7-6 combines with J gene TRBJ1-1, with 8 bases fitting TRBD1. CDR3 size: 14 residues. CDR1 is SGHVS and CDR2 is FNYEAQ in the germline V gene. Germline trimming cut 3 bases from V and 5 bases from J; bases unmatched to any gene: 5. The entire variable domain, with the rest obtained from reference TRBV7-6 and TRBJ1-1, is as follows: GAGVSQSPRYKVTKRGQDVALRCDPISGHVSLYWYRQALGQGPEFLTYFNYEAQQDKSGLPNDRFSAERPEGSISTLTIQRTEQRDSAMYRCASSLQGAGTEAFFGQGTRLTVV.

This chain links TRBV30 with TRBJ2-7; D unresolved. The V end was cut by 5 bases, the J end by 1 base, with 6 bases between. Germline-derived CDR1 and CDR2 are GTSNPN and SVGIG (reference sequence). The CDR3 sequence is 11 residues long. CDR3: CAWAVSYEQYF. The CDR3 bases are TGTGCCTGGGCGGTTTCCTACGAGCAGTACTTC.

This clone was observed a few times. The V call is TRBV6-5, the J call TRBJ2-7, with a weak D call TRBD2 (5 bases). With 4 bases removed from V and 6 bases from J, the gap between germline ends came to 16 bases. The CDR3 totals 14 residues. Germline values: CDR1 MNHEY, CDR2 SVGAGI. CDR3 loop: CASSSSRFRGEQYF. The CDR3 coding sequence is TGTGCCAGCAGTTCCTCTAGGTTTCGGGGCGAGCAGTACTTC.